Shown below are 10 T cell receptor beta chains from a single sample sequenced in a study of cytotoxic CD8 clonotypes in ibrutinib-treated CLL. This table comes from immunoSEQ multiplex PCR, and its TCRdb copy is limited to in-frame clones, with some not included. The sample carries some 130,000 clones, around 84% recorded once. Here the sequenced sample was PBMCs, taken after 24 months of ibrutinib treatment. The source of these receptors is a human donor with chronic lymphocytic leukemia.

V gene TRBV5-4 combines with J gene TRBJ2-3; D might be TRBD1 or TRBD2, each matching 6 bases. The ends were cut back, 0 bases at V and 1 base at J, with 12 bases in the middle. This CDR3 has 16 amino acids. CDR1 is SGHNT, CDR2 YYREEE, per germline (reference sequence). For the CDR3, the DNA is TGTGCCAGCAGCTTGGCGGGGGCTAGCGGCACAGATACGCAGTATTTT. This gives the protein CASSLAGASGTDTQYF.

J is TRBJ1-4 and V is TRBV5-1, with D possibly matching TRBD1 (6 bases). Germline V gives CDR1 SGHRS, CDR2 YFSETQ. The CDR3 has 14 residues. With 2 bases removed from V and 3 bases from J, the gap between germline ends came to 8 bases. The CDR3 is CASSLQGSNEKLFF. CDR3 DNA: TGCGCCAGCAGCTTACAGGGCTCTAATGAAAAACTGTTTTTT.

This chain links TRBV5-7 with TRBJ2-7, with TRBD1 identical over 8 bases. TRBV5-7 is filed as an ORF, its function uncertain. With V trimmed by 3 bases and J by 1 base, 3 bases remained unmatched. The CDR3 extends over 14 amino acids. CDR3 nucleotide sequence: TGTGCCAGCAGCTACCGGGACAGGTCCTACGAGCAGTACTTC. Translating gives CASSYRDRSYEQYF.

This clone was seen only a few times. The chain links TRBV7-2 to TRBJ1-5; D uncertain. Trimming left V 5 bases short and J 4 bases short, with 6 bases between. Germline CDR1 SGHTA, CDR2 FQGNSA. The length of the CDR3 is 12 residues. The CDR3 region has the DNA TGTGCCAGCAGCCCGGGGAATCAGCCCCAGCATTTT. It yields the protein CASSPGNQPQHF.

This clone was counted a single time. The chain has TRBV11-2 and TRBJ1-2, with no clear D. In germline, CDR1 is SGHAT, CDR2 FQNNGV. The CDR3 contains 14 residues. With 3 bases removed from V and 0 bases from J, the gap between germline ends came to 8 bases. CDR3 residues: CASSFGGSNYGYTF. The CDR3 DNA reads as TGTGCCAGCAGCTTCGGTGGTTCTAACTATGGCTACACCTTC.

This sequence joins TRBV11-2 and TRBJ1-5; 8 nucleotides line up with TRBD1. Germline CDR1 reads SGHAT; CDR2 reads FQNNGV. V gave up 4 bases and J gave up 4 bases; unmatched junction bases: 6. The CDR3 runs to 15 residues. The CDR3 DNA follows: TGTGCCAGCAGCTGGACAGGGATGGGAAATCAGCCCCAGCATTTT. This codes for CASSWTGMGNQPQHF.

The J gene is TRBJ1-4, the V gene TRBV30; possibly TRBD1 for D (6 bases). The germline V gene encodes CDR1 GTSNPN and CDR2 SVGIG (reference sequence). This CDR3 is built from 19 residues. V lost 0 bases and J 0 bases, leaving 20 bases between the germline ends. The CDR3 sequence is CAWSVGVQGLMATNEKLFF. Written as DNA, the CDR3 is TGTGCCTGGAGTGTAGGGGTGCAGGGGTTGATGGCAACTAATGAAAAACTGTTTTTT.

V gene TRBV9 combines with J gene TRBJ2-1; TRBD2 agrees at 14 bases. The ends lost 2 bases at V and 5 bases at J; junction bases unmatched: 3. This CDR3 contains 16 residues. The germline V gene encodes CDR1 SGDLS and CDR2 YYNGEE. For the CDR3, the DNA is TGTGCCAGCAGCGTCGGACTAGCGGGGGGCAACAATGAGCAGTTCTTC. This translates into CASSVGLAGGNNEQFF.

The chain uses TRBV4-3 and TRBJ1-1, with 9 positions matching TRBD1. Trimming at V came to 3 bases and at J to 5 bases, leaving 7 bases not matched to a gene. The CDR3 length is 15 residues. The germline V gene has CDR1 LGHNA and CDR2 YSLEER. The CDR3 protein is CASSQEPGTGTEAFF. The CDR3 nucleotides read TGCGCCAGCAGCCAGGAGCCCGGGACAGGGACTGAAGCTTTCTTT.

The CDR3: CASSQDLGTGPYEQYF. CDR3 in DNA: TGCGCCAGCAGCCAAGATCTGGGCACCGGACCCTACGAGCAGTACTTC. The V gene is TRBV4-3, the J gene TRBJ2-7; D ambiguous. The V gene's germline CDR1 is LGHNA and CDR2 YSLEER. V was pared by 0 bases and J by 2 bases, with 14 bases between. This CDR3 spans 16 amino acids.